The text below deals with one T cell receptor beta chain. V gave up 0 bases and J gave up 9 bases, with 6 bases separating them. Germline assignment: CDR1 SGHRS and CDR2 YFSETQ. The CDR3 loop spans 12 amino acids. The sample belongs to a study of identical twins. TCRdb processed the 5' RACE reads anew with MiXCR; each CDR3 protein has one entry. The data show hundreds of thousands of distinct CDR3 sequences, with 12% seen just once and around 1.6% held by the top ten. This sample was shared with a second study, whose subject was yellow fever vaccine responses in identical twins.

The receptor was isolated from a woman in her late teens or twenties in good health. Sequences were obtained from PBMCs. The rearrangement joins TRBV5-1 to TRBJ2-2; D gene unclear. The CDR3 region is CASSLAGRELFF. In nucleotides, the CDR3 is TGCGCCAGCAGCTTGGCCGGAAGGGAGCTGTTTTTT.